A selection of T cell receptor beta chains follows, all from one sample in a study of T cell responses to AZD1222 COVID-19 vaccine. The repertoire was sequenced with immunoSEQ multiplex PCR; TCRdb's copy has only in-frame clones and lacks some. Here the sample spans about 160,000 clones, 90% to 95% being singletons. Source: peripheral blood, taken 28 days after the second AZD1222 dose. These receptors were taken from an adult who received the AZD1222 COVID-19 vaccine. The CDR3 runs from the conserved cysteine through the conserved F or W. A D gene is named only where the DNA matches it firmly. Expanded clones get a size class; other rows say once, few or many, or leave the size out.

TRBJ1-5	TRBV18	NA	NA	CASSPRGRADQPQHF	TGTGCCAGCTCACCCCGCGGGAGGGCGGATCAGCCCCAGCATTTT
TRBJ2-1	TRBV19	NA	TRBD2	CASRRAGGDEQFF	TGTGCCAGTAGGAGGGCCGGGGGGGATGAGCAGTTCTTC
TRBJ1-1	TRBV5-6	NA	TRBD1	CASSADRGRFGTEAFF	TGTGCCAGCAGTGCGGACAGGGGCCGGTTTGGGACTGAAGCTTTCTTT
TRBJ2-7	TRBV9	NA	TRBD2	CASSAGLATDEQYF	TGTGCCAGCAGCGCGGGACTAGCGACCGACGAGCAGTACTTC
TRBJ1-6	TRBV29-1	NA	NA	CSVRVMGGASSPLHF	TGCAGCGTGAGGGTGATGGGGGGTGCTAGTTCACCCCTCCACTTT
TRBJ1-2	TRBV7-8	NA	NA	CASSPPQTELYGYTF	TGTGCCAGCAGCCCCCCCCAGACGGAGCTCTATGGCTACACCTTC
TRBJ1-2	TRBV4-3	NA	NA	CASSQEQGVNYGYTF	TGCGCCAGCAGCCAAGAGCAGGGAGTGAACTATGGCTACACCTTC
TRBJ2-7	TRBV9	NA	TRBD2	CASSVGSGGALIYEQYF	TGTGCCAGCAGCGTAGGTAGCGGGGGGGCCTTAATCTACGAGCAGTACTTC
TRBJ2-5	TRBV7-9	once	NA	CASSFKDYGQETQYF	TGTGCCAGCAGCTTCAAGGACTATGGGCAAGAGACCCAGTACTTC
TRBJ1-2	TRBV5-1	NA	NA	CASSFYRANGYTF	TGCGCCAGCAGCTTTTACAGGGCAAATGGCTACACCTTC
TRBJ1-5	TRBV19	NA	NA	CASYGRPGQPQHF	TGTGCCAGTTACGGGCGCCCTGGACAGCCCCAGCATTTT
TRBJ2-5	TRBV18	NA	NA	CASSRDSRTQYF	TGTGCCAGCTCCCGGGACTCCCGAACCCAGTACTTC
TRBJ1-1	TRBV25-1	NA	NA	CASSEYGGNTEAFF	TGTGCCAGCAGTGAATATGGGGGGAACACTGAAGCTTTCTTT
TRBJ1-4	TRBV3-1/TRBV3-2	NA	TRBD1	CASSQQGAGEKLFF	TGTGCCAGCAGCCAACAGGGGGCAGGTGAAAAACTGTTTTTT
TRBJ1-5	TRBV2	NA	TRBD1	CASSEQGARGNQPQHF	TGTGCCAGCAGTGAACAGGGGGCGCGAGGCAATCAGCCCCAGCATTTT
TRBJ1-1	TRBV19	NA	NA	CASSIEGSIEAFF	TGTGCCAGTAGTATAGAGGGCTCTATTGAAGCTTTCTTT
TRBJ2-7	TRBV30	NA	NA	CAWSVQIYEQYF	TGTGCCTGGAGTGTACAGATTTACGAGCAGTACTTC
TRBJ1-1	TRBV11-3	NA	NA	CASSSRAQGRPEAFF	TGTGCCAGCAGCTCCCGTGCACAGGGCCGGCCTGAAGCTTTCTTT
TRBJ2-7	TRBV5-1	NA	TRBD2	CASTRTSGSYEQYF	TGCGCCAGCACCAGGACTAGCGGCTCCTACGAGCAGTACTTC
TRBJ2-1	TRBV5-1	NA	NA	CASSLTSGPSNEQFF	TGCGCCAGCAGCTTGACCAGCGGTCCAAGCAATGAGCAGTTCTTC
TRBJ2-7	TRBV2	NA	NA	CASSALNNEQYF	TGTGCCAGCAGTGCTTTGAATAACGAGCAGTACTTC
TRBJ2-5	TRBV6-5	NA	NA	CAGSSNGGQETQYF	TGTGCCGGCAGTAGCAATGGAGGCCAAGAGACCCAGTACTTC
TRBJ2-1	TRBV15	NA	NA	CATSRGWASVHEQFF	TGTGCCACCAGCAGGGGGTGGGCTAGCGTCCATGAGCAGTTCTTC
TRBJ1-5	TRBV11-2	once	NA	CASSLGVNQPQHF	TGTGCCAGCAGCTTAGGGGTCAATCAGCCCCAGCATTTT
TRBJ2-7	TRBV9	NA	NA	CASSVGQGLAGSPYEQYF	TGTGCCAGCAGCGTAGGTCAAGGGCTAGCTGGTTCGCCCTACGAGCAGTACTTC
TRBJ2-5	TRBV5-1	NA	TRBD2	CASWTSAETQYF	TGCGCCAGCTGGACTAGCGCGGAGACCCAGTACTTC
TRBJ2-4	TRBV2	NA	TRBD2	CASRGTSGGAENIQYF	TGTGCCAGCAGAGGGACTAGCGGGGGGGCCGAAAACATTCAGTACTTC
TRBJ2-7	TRBV5-1	NA	TRBD1	CASSLAGQGSHEQYF	TGCGCCAGCAGCTTGGCGGGACAGGGATCCCACGAGCAGTACTTC
TRBJ1-2	TRBV5-4	NA	NA	CASSLGQPNYGYTF	TGTGCCAGCAGCTTGGGGCAGCCCAACTATGGCTACACCTTC
TRBJ1-1	TRBV25-1	once	NA	CASTGTGSQNTEAFF	TGTGCCAGCACCGGGACCGGCTCTCAGAACACTGAAGCTTTCTTT
TRBJ2-1	TRBV15	NA	TRBD2	CATSRVLGLAGAELQFF	TGTGCCACCAGCAGGGTGTTGGGACTAGCGGGAGCAGAATTACAGTTCTTC
TRBJ2-3	TRBV5-5	once	NA	CASSLEGNTDTQYF	TGTGCCAGCAGCTTGGAAGGTAACACAGATACGCAGTATTTT
TRBJ1-2	TRBV6-5	NA	NA	CASSYSRGSNYGYTF	TGTGCCAGCAGTTATTCCAGGGGATCTAACTATGGCTACACCTTC
TRBJ1-3	TRBV30	once	NA	CAWNTGGSGNTIYF	TGTGCCTGGAATACTGGGGGCTCAGGAAACACCATATATTTT
TRBJ1-1	TRBV7-2	NA	NA	CASSLWVYRTEAFF	TGTGCCAGCAGCTTATGGGTATATAGAACTGAAGCTTTCTTT
TRBJ2-7	TRBV14	once	NA	CASSQVQGPYEQYF	TGTGCCAGCAGCCAAGTCCAGGGCCCCTACGAGCAGTACTTC
TRBJ1-1	TRBV4-1	NA	NA	CASSPRTELNTEAFF	TGCGCCAGCAGCCCCAGGACGGAATTGAACACTGAAGCTTTCTTT
TRBJ1-3	TRBV19	NA	NA	CASSSFYQGTSGNTIYF	TGTGCCAGTAGTTCTTTTTACCAGGGGACCTCTGGAAACACCATATATTTT
TRBJ1-2	TRBV7-2	NA	NA	CASSLGAGKANYGYTF	TGTGCCAGCAGCTTAGGGGCAGGGAAGGCTAACTATGGCTACACCTTC
TRBJ2-6	TRBV27	NA	NA	CASTVGGPGANVLTF	TGTGCCAGCACGGTCGGGGGACCTGGGGCCAACGTCCTGACTTTC
TRBJ2-7	TRBV4-3	NA	NA	CASSQAVTGLVSYEQYF	TGCGCCAGCAGCCAGGCTGTAACCGGGTTAGTGTCCTACGAGCAGTACTTC
TRBJ1-4	TRBV30	NA	NA	CAWSTRVGEKLFF	TGTGCCTGGAGTACACGGGTCGGGGAAAAACTGTTTTTT
TRBJ1-5	TRBV10-3	once	TRBD1	CAISLPRQGNQPQHF	TGTGCCATCAGTTTGCCAAGACAGGGGAATCAGCCCCAGCATTTT
TRBJ1-3	TRBV18	NA	NA	CASSPTKSTGNTIYF	TGTGCCAGCTCGCCGACAAAATCCACTGGAAACACCATATATTTT
TRBJ1-4	TRBV12-3/TRBV12-4	NA	NA	CASSLSKRELFF	TGTGCCAGCAGTCTCTCCAAAAGGGAACTGTTTTTT
TRBJ2-7	TRBV11-2	NA	TRBD2	CASRLEGGGATYEQYF	TGTGCCAGCAGATTGGAGGGCGGGGGGGCAACGTACGAGCAGTACTTC
TRBJ1-2	TRBV7-9	NA	TRBD1	CASSPGGGFDYGYTF	TGTGCCAGCAGCCCCGGAGGGGGCTTCGACTATGGCTACACCTTC
TRBJ1-2	TRBV24-1	NA	NA	CATSDLRGYTF	TGTGCCACCAGTGATTTGCGTGGCTACACCTTC
TRBJ2-5	TRBV2	NA	NA	CASSDEVLETQYF	TGTGCCAGCAGTGACGAGGTCTTGGAGACCCAGTACTTC
TRBJ2-3	TRBV6-1	NA	TRBD1	CASSGGTGAGTDTQYF	TGTGCCAGCAGTGGAGGGACAGGGGCCGGCACAGATACGCAGTATTTT